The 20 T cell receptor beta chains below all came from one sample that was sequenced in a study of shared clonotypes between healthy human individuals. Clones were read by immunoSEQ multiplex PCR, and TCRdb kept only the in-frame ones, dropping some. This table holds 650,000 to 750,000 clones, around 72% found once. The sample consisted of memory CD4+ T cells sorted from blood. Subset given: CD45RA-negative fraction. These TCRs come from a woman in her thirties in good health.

The CDR3 here is CASSSSGTGVSGANVLTF. DNA of the CDR3: TGTGCCAGCAGCTCCTCCGGGACAGGGGTTTCTGGGGCCAACGTCCTGACTTTC. The genes are TRBV5-5 and TRBJ2-6, with 10 bases lining up with TRBD1. V was clipped by 3 bases and J by 1 base; unmatched bases: 7. Germline-derived CDR1 and CDR2 are SGHKS and YYEKEE (reference sequence). The CDR3 extends over 18 amino acids.

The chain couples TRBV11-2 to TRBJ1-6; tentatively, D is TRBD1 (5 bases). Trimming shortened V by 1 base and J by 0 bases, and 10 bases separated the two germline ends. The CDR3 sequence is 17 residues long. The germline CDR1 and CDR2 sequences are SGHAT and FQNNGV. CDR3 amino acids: CASSLGAGSSYNSPLHF. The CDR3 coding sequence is TGTGCCAGCAGCTTAGGGGCAGGGAGCTCCTATAATTCACCCCTCCACTTT.

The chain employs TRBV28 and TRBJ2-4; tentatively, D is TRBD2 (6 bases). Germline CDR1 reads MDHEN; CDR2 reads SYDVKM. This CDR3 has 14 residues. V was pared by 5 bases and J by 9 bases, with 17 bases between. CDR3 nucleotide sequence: TGTGCCAGCAGTGACGTCACCACGGGGGTCATTCAGTACTTC. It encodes CASSDVTTGVIQYF.

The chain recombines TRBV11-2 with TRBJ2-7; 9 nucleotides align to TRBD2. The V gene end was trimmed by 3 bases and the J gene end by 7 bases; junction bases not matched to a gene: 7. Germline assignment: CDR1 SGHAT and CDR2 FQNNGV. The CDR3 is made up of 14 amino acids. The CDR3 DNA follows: TGTGCCAGCAGCTTTATTAGCGGGAGTGGAGAGCAGTACTTC. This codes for CASSFISGSGEQYF.

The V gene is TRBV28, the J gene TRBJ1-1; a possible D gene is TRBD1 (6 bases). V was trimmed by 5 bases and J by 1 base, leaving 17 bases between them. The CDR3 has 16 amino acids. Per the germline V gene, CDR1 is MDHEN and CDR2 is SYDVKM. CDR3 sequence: CASSPSTGDKNTEAFF. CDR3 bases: TGTGCCAGCAGTCCCTCGACAGGTGACAAGAACACTGAAGCTTTCTTT.

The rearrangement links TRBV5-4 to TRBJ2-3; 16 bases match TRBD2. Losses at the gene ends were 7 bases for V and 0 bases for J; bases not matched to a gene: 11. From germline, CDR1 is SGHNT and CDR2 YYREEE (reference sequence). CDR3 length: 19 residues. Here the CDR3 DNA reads TGTGCCAGCCTACAAGGAGGGACTAGCGGGAGGGCCAGCACAGATACGCAGTATTTT. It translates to CASLQGGTSGRASTDTQYF.

CDR3 residues: CSAGENIQYF. CDR3 DNA: TGCAGCGCCGGGGAGAACATTCAGTACTTC. The chain is built from TRBV29-1 and TRBJ2-4; maybe TRBD2 (5 bases). The V and J ends lost 7 bases and 7 bases respectively, with 8 bases between them. Germline V lookup: CDR1 SQVTM, CDR2 ANQGSEA. The CDR3 loop spans 10 amino acids.

This chain's CDR3 is CASSRGQGDYGYTF. The CDR3 DNA sequence: TGTGCCAGCAGCCGGGGACAGGGCGACTATGGCTACACCTTC. The chain has TRBV7-2 and TRBJ1-2; 9 bases align to TRBD1. The germline V gene encodes CDR1 SGHTA and CDR2 FQGNSA. The trim removed 5 bases at V and 3 bases at J, leaving 4 bases unmatched. CDR3 length: 14 residues.

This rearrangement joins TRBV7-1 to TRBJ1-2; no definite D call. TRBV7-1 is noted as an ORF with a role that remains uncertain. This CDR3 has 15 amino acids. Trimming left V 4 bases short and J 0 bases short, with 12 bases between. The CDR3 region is CASSLAAETNYGYTF. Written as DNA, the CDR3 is TGTGCCAGCAGCTTAGCGGCAGAGACTAACTATGGCTACACCTTC.

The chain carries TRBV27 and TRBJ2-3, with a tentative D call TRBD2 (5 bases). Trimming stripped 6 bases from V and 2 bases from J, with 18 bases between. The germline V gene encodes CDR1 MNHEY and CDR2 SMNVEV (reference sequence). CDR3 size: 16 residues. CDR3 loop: CASSTDYIGYTDTQYF. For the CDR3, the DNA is TGTGCCAGCAGCACAGACTATATCGGCTACACAGATACGCAGTATTTT.

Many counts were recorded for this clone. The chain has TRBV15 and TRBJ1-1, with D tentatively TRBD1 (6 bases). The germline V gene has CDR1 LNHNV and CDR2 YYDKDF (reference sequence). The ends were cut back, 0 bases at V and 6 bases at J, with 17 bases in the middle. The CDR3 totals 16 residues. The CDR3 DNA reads TGTGCCACCAGCAGAGATCTCCAGGCAAGGGGGTCTGAAGCTTTCTTT. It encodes CATSRDLQARGSEAFF.

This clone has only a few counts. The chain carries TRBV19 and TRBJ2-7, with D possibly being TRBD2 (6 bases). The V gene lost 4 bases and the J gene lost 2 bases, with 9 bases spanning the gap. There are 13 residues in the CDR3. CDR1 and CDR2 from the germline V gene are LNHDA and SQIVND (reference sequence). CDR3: CASSNRGTYEQYF. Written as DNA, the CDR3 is TGTGCCAGTAGTAACCGGGGGACCTACGAGCAGTACTTC.

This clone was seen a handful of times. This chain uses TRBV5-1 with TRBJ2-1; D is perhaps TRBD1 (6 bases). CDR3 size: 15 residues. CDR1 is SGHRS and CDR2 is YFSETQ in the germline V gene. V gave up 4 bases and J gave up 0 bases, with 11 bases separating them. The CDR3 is CASSKDRPSYNEQFF. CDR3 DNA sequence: TGCGCCAGCAGCAAAGACAGGCCCTCCTACAATGAGCAGTTCTTC.

DNA of the CDR3: TGCGCCAGCAGTAGACTAGCGGGAGGCTTAACTTACGAGCAGTACTTC. Protein product: CASSRLAGGLTYEQYF. The chain joins TRBV5-1 to TRBJ2-7, with 13 nucleotides matching TRBD2. Germline V gene data show CDR1 as SGHRS and CDR2 as YFSETQ. The trim removed 5 bases at V and 4 bases at J, leaving 9 bases unmatched. The CDR3 is made up of 16 amino acids.

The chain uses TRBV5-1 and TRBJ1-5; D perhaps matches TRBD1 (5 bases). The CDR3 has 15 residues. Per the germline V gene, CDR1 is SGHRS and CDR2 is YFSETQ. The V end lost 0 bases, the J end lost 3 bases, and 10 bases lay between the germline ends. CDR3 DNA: TGCGCCAGCAGCTTGGGAGGGGAGGACAATCAGCCCCAGCATTTT. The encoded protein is CASSLGGEDNQPQHF.

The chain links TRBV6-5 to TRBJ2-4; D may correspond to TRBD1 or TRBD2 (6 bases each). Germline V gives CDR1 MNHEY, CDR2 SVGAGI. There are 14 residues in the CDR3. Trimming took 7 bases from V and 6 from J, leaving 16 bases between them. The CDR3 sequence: CASTKERGVNIQYF. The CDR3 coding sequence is TGTGCCAGCACCAAGGAGAGGGGGGTAAACATTCAGTACTTC.

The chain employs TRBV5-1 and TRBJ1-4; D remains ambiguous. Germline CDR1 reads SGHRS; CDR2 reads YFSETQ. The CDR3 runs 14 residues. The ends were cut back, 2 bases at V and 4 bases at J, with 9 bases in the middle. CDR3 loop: CASSFTTHNEKLFF. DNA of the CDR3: TGCGCCAGCAGCTTCACAACACATAATGAAAAACTGTTTTTT. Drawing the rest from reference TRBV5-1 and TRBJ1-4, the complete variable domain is KAGVTQTPRYLIKTRGQQVTLSCSPISGHRSVSWYQQTPGQGLQFLFEYFSETQRNKGNFPGRFSGRQFSNSRSEMNVSTLELGDSALYLCASSFTTHNEKLFFGSGTQLSVL.

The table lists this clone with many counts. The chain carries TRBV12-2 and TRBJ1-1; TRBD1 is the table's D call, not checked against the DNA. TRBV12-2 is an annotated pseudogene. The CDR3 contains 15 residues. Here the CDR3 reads CASRQGTGDNTEAFF. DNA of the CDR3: TGTGCAAGTCGCCAAGGGACAGGCGATAACACTGAAGCTTTCTTT.

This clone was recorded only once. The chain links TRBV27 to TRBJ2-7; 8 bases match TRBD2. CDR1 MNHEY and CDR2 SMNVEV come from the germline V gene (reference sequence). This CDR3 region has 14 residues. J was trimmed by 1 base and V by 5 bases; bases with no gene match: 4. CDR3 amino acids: CASSQAGVSYEQYF. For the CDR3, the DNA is TGTGCCAGCAGTCAAGCGGGAGTGTCCTACGAGCAGTACTTC.

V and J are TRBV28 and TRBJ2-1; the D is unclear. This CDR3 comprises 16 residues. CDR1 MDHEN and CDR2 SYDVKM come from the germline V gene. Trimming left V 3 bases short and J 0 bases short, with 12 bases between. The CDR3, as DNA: TGTGCCAGCAGTTTCTATTCCAGGAGCTCCTACAATGAGCAGTTCTTC. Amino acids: CASSFYSRSSYNEQFF. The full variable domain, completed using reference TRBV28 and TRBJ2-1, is DVKVTQSSRYLVKRTGEKVFLECVQDMDHENMFWYRQDPGLGLRLIYFSYDVKMKEKGDIPEGYSVSREKKERFSLILESASTNQTSMYLCASSFYSRSSYNEQFFGPGTRLTVL.